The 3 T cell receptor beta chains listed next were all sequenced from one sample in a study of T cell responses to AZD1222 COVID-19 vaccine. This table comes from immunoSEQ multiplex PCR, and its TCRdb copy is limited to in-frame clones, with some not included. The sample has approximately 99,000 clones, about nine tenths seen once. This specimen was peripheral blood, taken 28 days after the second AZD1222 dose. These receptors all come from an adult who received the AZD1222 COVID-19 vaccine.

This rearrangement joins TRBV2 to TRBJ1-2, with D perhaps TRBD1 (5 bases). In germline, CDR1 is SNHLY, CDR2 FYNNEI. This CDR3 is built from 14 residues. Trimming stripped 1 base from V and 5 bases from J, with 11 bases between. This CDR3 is CASSEVAGGYGYTF. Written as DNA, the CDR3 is TGTGCCAGCAGTGAAGTAGCTGGGGGTTATGGCTACACCTTC.

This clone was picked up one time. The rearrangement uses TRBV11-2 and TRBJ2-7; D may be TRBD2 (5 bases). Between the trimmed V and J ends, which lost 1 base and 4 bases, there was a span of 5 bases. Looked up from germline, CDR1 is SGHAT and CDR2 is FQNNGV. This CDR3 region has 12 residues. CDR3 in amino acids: CASSLGTYEQYF. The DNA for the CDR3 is TGTGCCAGCAGCTTAGGGACTTACGAGCAGTACTTC. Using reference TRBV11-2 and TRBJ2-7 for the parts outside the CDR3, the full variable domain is EAGVAQSPRYKIIEKRQSVAFWCNPISGHATLYWYQQILGQGPKLLIQFQNNGVVDDSQLPKDRFSAERLKGVDSTLKIQPAKLEDSAVYLCASSLGTYEQYFGPGTRLTVT.

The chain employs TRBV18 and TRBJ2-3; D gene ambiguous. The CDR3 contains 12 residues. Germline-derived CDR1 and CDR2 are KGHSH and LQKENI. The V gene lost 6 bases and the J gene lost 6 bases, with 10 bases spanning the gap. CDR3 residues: CASSPLGDTQYF. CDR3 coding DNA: TGTGCCAGCTCTCCCTTGGGCGATACGCAGTATTTT.